This TCR beta chain was identified in a study of T cell repertoires in cytomegalovirus infection. Study-wide background: Well-studied HLA-B-restricted CMV epitopes were used in the study alongside recently identified HLA-C-restricted ones. Shared public TCR beta signatures pointed to both CMV infection and a matching HLA type. Overall study results and limits: HLA-C-restricted CMV-specific TCR beta clonotypes were dominant in the ex vivo response. Public TCR beta family frequency separated CMV-and-HLA carriers, including in an independent cohort.

Trimming removed 5 bases from V and 6 bases from J; junction bases left unmatched: 7. CDR3 length: 16 residues. Germline CDR1 is SGHVS and CDR2 is FQNEAQ. This clonotype was recorded a few times. What it binds is unknown. MiXCR was run by TCRdb on the reads, yielding one entry per CDR3 protein. The sample yields about 920,000 distinct CDR3 sequences, 31% seen once. This TCR was sampled from a human donor in good health (CMV status not recorded). Some clones in this sample may be carry-over from other donors' samples. V is TRBV7-8 and J is TRBJ2-1; 13 bases agree with TRBD2. The input for sequencing was cultured CD8+ T cells from PBMCs, taken from culture after CMV antigen stimulation. DNA of the CDR3: TGTGCCAGCAGCCCTACTAGCGGGGGGGCGTTCAATGAGCAGTTCTTC. Residues: CASSPTSGGAFNEQFF. Full variable domain (rest looked up from reference TRBV7-8 and TRBJ2-1): GAGVSQSPRYKVAKRGQDVALRCDPISGHVSLFWYQQALGQGPEFLTYFQNEAQLDKSGLPSDRFFAERPEGSVSTLKIQRTQQEDSAVYLCASSPTSGGAFNEQFFGPGTRLTVL.